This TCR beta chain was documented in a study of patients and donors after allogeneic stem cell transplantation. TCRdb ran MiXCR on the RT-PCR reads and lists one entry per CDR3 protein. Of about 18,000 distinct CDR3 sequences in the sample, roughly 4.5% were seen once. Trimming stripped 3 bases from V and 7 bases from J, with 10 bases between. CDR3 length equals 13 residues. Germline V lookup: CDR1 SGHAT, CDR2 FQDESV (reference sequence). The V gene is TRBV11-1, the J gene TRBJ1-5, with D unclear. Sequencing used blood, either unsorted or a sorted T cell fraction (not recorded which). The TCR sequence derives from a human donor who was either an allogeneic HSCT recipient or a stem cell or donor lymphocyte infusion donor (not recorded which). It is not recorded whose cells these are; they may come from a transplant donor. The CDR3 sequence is CASSLYMGQPQHF. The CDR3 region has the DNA TGTGCCAGCAGCTTGTATATGGGACAGCCCCAGCATTTT.